The 27 T cell receptor beta chains below all came from one sample that was sequenced in a study of blood T cell repertoires in COVID-19. TCRdb keeps only in-frame clones here, not all; method: immunoSEQ multiplex PCR. The sample holds roughly 150,000 clones, about 83% seen once. The sequenced sample was peripheral blood. These receptors were taken from a woman aged 80 or over with COVID-19, enrolled during active disease.

In this sample, this clone turned up a few times. V is TRBV16 and J is TRBJ1-2, with a possible D match to TRBD1 (6 bases). The length of the CDR3 is 16 residues. Trimming took off 5 bases at V and 1 base at J, with 17 bases between the two ends. Germline V gene lookup returns CDR1 KGHSY and CDR2 FQNENV. The CDR3 is CASSSTPGEGNYGYTF. Written as DNA, the CDR3 is TGTGCCAGCAGCTCTACGCCAGGGGAAGGTAACTATGGCTACACCTTC.

This rearrangement joins TRBV11-2 to TRBJ1-2; a possible D gene is TRBD1 (6 bases). The CDR3 contains 11 residues. Germline CDR1 and CDR2: SGHAT and FQNNGV. Trimming cost V 10 bases and J 7 bases, with 13 bases left between them. The CDR3 nucleotides are TGTGCCACCCAGGGCAGGGGTGGCTACACCTTC. It codes for CATQGRGGYTF.

V usage is TRBV7-8 and J usage is TRBJ1-2; perhaps TRBD1 as D (6 bases). The V gene's germline CDR1 is SGHVS and CDR2 FQNEAQ. The length of the CDR3 is 14 residues. V lost 1 base, J lost 4 bases, and 10 bases lay in between. The CDR3 protein is CASSLGGQVYGYTF. CDR3 coding DNA: TGTGCCAGCAGCTTAGGGGGACAAGTCTATGGCTACACCTTC.

This clone was seen only once. This chain joins TRBV19 and TRBJ2-7; D is possibly TRBD2 (6 bases). Germline V gives CDR1 LNHDA, CDR2 SQIVND (reference sequence). V lost 3 bases and J 2 bases, leaving 11 bases between the germline ends. CDR3 length: 14 residues. DNA of the CDR3: TGTGCCAGTAGTATCTGGGACTCAGCCTACGAGCAGTACTTC. Protein product: CASSIWDSAYEQYF.

The V gene is TRBV10-2, the J gene TRBJ2-5; 9 bases line up with TRBD1. Germline CDR1 WSHSY, CDR2 SAAADI. V trimming: 5 bases; J trimming: 3 bases; junction bases outside the gene matches: 4. The CDR3 extends over 14 amino acids. The CDR3 DNA sequence: TGCGCCAGCAGTATACAGGGGGCAGAAGAGACCCAGTACTTC. Translation gives CASSIQGAEETQYF.

The chain couples TRBV19 to TRBJ2-3; 14 bases agree with TRBD2. The CDR3 is 16 residues long. The V and J ends lost 5 bases and 4 bases, in that order; junction bases with no gene match: 5. CDR1 LNHDA and CDR2 SQIVND come from the germline V gene (reference sequence). As DNA, the CDR3 is TGTGCCAGTAGTCTGGGACTAGCGGGAGCGGCAGATACGCAGTATTTT. Translated: CASSLGLAGAADTQYF.

The CDR3 nucleotides read TGTGCCAGCAGCGTGCAGGGGGCTTCGGAGACCCAGTACTTC. It codes for CASSVQGASETQYF. The rearrangement links TRBV9 to TRBJ2-5, with 8 bases matching TRBD1. The CDR3 runs to 14 residues. Germline V gives CDR1 SGDLS, CDR2 YYNGEE. J lost 5 bases, V lost 2 bases, and 5 bases had no gene match.

The chain is built from TRBV7-2 and TRBJ2-1; D may be TRBD1 (6 bases). Trimming shortened V by 3 bases and J by 8 bases, and 14 bases separated the two germline ends. The germline V gene encodes CDR1 SGHTA and CDR2 FQGNSA. This CDR3 contains 14 residues. The CDR3 loop reads CASSFARGSHEQFF. In nucleotides, the CDR3 is TGTGCCAGCAGCTTTGCGAGGGGGAGCCATGAGCAGTTCTTC.

This chain uses TRBV5-5 with TRBJ2-1; D possibly corresponds to TRBD2 (6 bases). This CDR3 has 14 amino acids. The germline V gene has CDR1 SGHKS and CDR2 YYEKEE (reference sequence). Deletions cut 4 bases from V and 4 bases from J, with 12 bases between. The CDR3 sequence is CASSVSSGYNEQFF. CDR3 nucleotide sequence: TGTGCCAGCAGCGTGAGTAGCGGTTACAATGAGCAGTTCTTC.

The chain links TRBV29-1 to TRBJ2-3, with unresolved D. CDR3 size: 11 residues. The ends were cut back, 3 bases at V and 12 bases at J, with 13 bases in the middle. Germline lookup yields CDR1 SQVTM and CDR2 ANQGSEA. The CDR3 spells CSVDRGLVQYF. As DNA, the CDR3 is TGCAGCGTTGATCGTGGGCTGGTCCAGTATTTT.

As DNA, the CDR3 is TGTGCCAGCAGCTTAAATAGGGGATCACCCCTCCACTTT. This sequence encodes CASSLNRGSPLHF. This chain connects TRBV7-8 to TRBJ1-6; D is perhaps TRBD1 (5 bases). The germline V gene encodes CDR1 SGHVS and CDR2 FQNEAQ. The CDR3 extends over 13 amino acids. V was cut by 2 bases and J by 10 bases, with 9 bases left in between. Looking up the rest from reference TRBV7-8 and TRBJ1-6 gives the full variable domain: GAGVSQSPRYKVAKRGQDVALRCDPISGHVSLFWYQQALGQGPEFLTYFQNEAQLDKSGLPSDRFFAERPEGSVSTLKIQRTQQEDSAVYLCASSLNRGSPLHFGNGTRLTVT.

The chain couples TRBV3-1 (or the pseudogene TRBV3-2) to TRBJ2-1; no clear D. The CDR3 sequence is 13 residues long. Trimming removed 4 bases from V and 5 bases from J, with 9 bases in between. The germline gives CDR1 LGHDT, CDR2 YNNKEL (reference sequence). Here the CDR3 reads CASSPVMNNEQFF. DNA for the CDR3: TGTGCCAGCAGCCCGGTGATGAACAATGAGCAGTTCTTC.

The J gene is TRBJ2-1, the V gene TRBV9; 9 nucleotides agree with TRBD1. Germline values: CDR1 SGDLS, CDR2 YYNGEE. V shed 7 bases and J 3 bases; nucleotides not matched to a gene: 8. The CDR3 loop spans 15 amino acids. The chain's CDR3 is CASALDRGGYNEQFF. CDR3 sequence (DNA): TGTGCCAGCGCGTTGGACAGGGGCGGCTACAATGAGCAGTTCTTC.

The chain has TRBV9 and TRBJ2-7; 8 nucleotides align to TRBD1. V was clipped by 2 bases and J by 2 bases; unmatched bases: 6. This CDR3 comprises 15 residues. Germline V gene lookup returns CDR1 SGDLS and CDR2 YYNGEE. In DNA form, the CDR3 reads TGTGCCAGCAGCGTCTCCTCACAGGGGGCCTACGAGCAGTACTTC. Translation: CASSVSSQGAYEQYF.

The V gene is TRBV18, the J gene TRBJ2-3; D is possibly TRBD1 (6 bases). This CDR3 contains 15 residues. V was cut by 3 bases and J by 1 base, with 11 bases left in between. Germline V lookup: CDR1 KGHSH, CDR2 LQKENI. The CDR3 region has the DNA TGTGCCAGCTCACCGGTACAGGGTGGCACAGATACGCAGTATTTT. This translates into CASSPVQGGTDTQYF.

This clone was observed a few times. The chain employs TRBV18 and TRBJ2-7, with TRBD2 matching over 10 bases. J lost 10 bases, V lost 4 bases, and 10 bases had no gene match. The CDR3 consists of 14 residues. CDR1 is KGHSH and CDR2 is LQKENI in the germline V gene. CDR3: CASSRSGREDDQYF. CDR3 DNA sequence: TGTGCCAGCTCACGGAGCGGGAGGGAAGATGATCAGTACTTC.

V gene TRBV2 combines with J gene TRBJ2-7, with a tentative D call TRBD2 (6 bases). V lost 11 bases to trimming and J lost 1 base, with 18 bases between them. Germline CDR1 is SNHLY and CDR2 is FYNNEI. The CDR3 covers 14 residues. The CDR3: CASPGLVDSYEQYF. The CDR3 DNA reads TGTGCCTCCCCGGGACTGGTAGATTCCTACGAGCAGTACTTC.

The chain couples TRBV27 to TRBJ2-7, with D possibly being TRBD2 (6 bases). Trimming removed 2 bases at V and 4 bases at J, with 18 bases between. Per the germline V gene, CDR1 is MNHEY and CDR2 is SMNVEV (reference sequence). The CDR3 is made up of 16 amino acids. CDR3 sequence (DNA): TGTGCCAGCAGTTTAAGTCCGCGGGGTCTGGGGTACGAGCAGTACTTC. It is translated as CASSLSPRGLGYEQYF.

The chain has TRBV30 and TRBJ1-2; D not certain. The CDR3 totals 13 residues. Germline V CDR1 and CDR2: GTSNPN, SVGIG (reference sequence). The germline V and J ends were trimmed by 3 bases and 2 bases, with 10 bases remaining between them. The CDR3 loop is CAWRPGGNYGYTF. DNA of the CDR3: TGTGCCTGGAGGCCGGGAGGGAACTATGGCTACACCTTC.

J is TRBJ1-4 and V is TRBV5-6; D is unresolved. Germline assignment: CDR1 SGHDT and CDR2 YYEEEE. CDR3 length equals 13 residues. V lost 0 bases and J 5 bases, leaving 5 bases between the germline ends. In DNA form, the CDR3 reads TGTGCCAGCAGCTTGGTTCAGAATGAAAAACTGTTTTTT. Translating gives CASSLVQNEKLFF.

In DNA, the CDR3 is TGTGCCAGCAGTCCCCCGGGGACTAATGAAAAACTGTTTTTT. Encoded protein: CASSPPGTNEKLFF. V and J are TRBV11-2 and TRBJ1-4; no reliable D call. Trimming left V 6 bases short and J 2 bases short, with 10 bases between. This CDR3 has 14 residues. The germline CDR1 and CDR2 sequences are SGHAT and FQNNGV.

This chain links TRBV29-1 with TRBJ2-7; 8 positions agree with TRBD1. CDR1 is SQVTM, CDR2 ANQGSEA, per germline. This CDR3 has 11 amino acids. The V and J ends lost 5 bases and 5 bases, in that order; junction bases with no gene match: 2. The DNA for the CDR3 is TGCAGCGTTTACAGGGGGAACGAGCAGTACTTC. Its protein is CSVYRGNEQYF.

This clone came up a few times. The V call is TRBV19, the J call TRBJ1-1; TRBD1 matches at 9 bases. This CDR3 region has 15 residues. Germline lookup yields CDR1 LNHDA and CDR2 SQIVND (reference sequence). Unmatched junction bases numbered 9, after V lost 10 bases and J lost 0 bases. This CDR3 is CATRQGGRMNTEAFF. In DNA, the CDR3 is TGTGCCACCCGACAGGGGGGCCGGATGAACACTGAAGCTTTCTTT.

The chain uses TRBV5-5 and TRBJ2-1, with 10 bases that match TRBD2. Germline-derived CDR1 and CDR2 are SGHKS and YYEKEE (reference sequence). J lost 10 bases, V lost 0 bases, and 4 bases had no gene match. This CDR3 has 14 residues. This CDR3 reads CASSLALAGAEQFF. The CDR3 DNA sequence: TGTGCCAGCAGCTTGGCCCTAGCGGGGGCCGAGCAGTTCTTC.

V gene TRBV6-5 combines with J gene TRBJ1-5; no definite D call. The CDR3 has 14 residues. Germline CDR1 reads MNHEY; CDR2 reads SVGAGI. The V and J ends lost 6 bases and 6 bases respectively, with 15 bases between them. This CDR3 is CASRTGGSGQPQHF. CDR3 nucleotide sequence: TGTGCCAGCAGAACGGGAGGGAGTGGTCAGCCCCAGCATTTT.

This sequence joins TRBV11-2 and TRBJ2-5; D not certain. Germline CDR1 is SGHAT and CDR2 is FQNNGV. Trimming cost V 1 base and J 2 bases, with 5 bases left between them. This CDR3 spans 13 amino acids. In DNA form, the CDR3 reads TGTGCCAGCAGCTTAGGCAGACAAGAGACCCAGTACTTC. Its translation: CASSLGRQETQYF. The full variable domain, with the rest looked up from reference TRBV11-2 and TRBJ2-5, is EAGVAQSPRYKIIEKRQSVAFWCNPISGHATLYWYQQILGQGPKLLIQFQNNGVVDDSQLPKDRFSAERLKGVDSTLKIQPAKLEDSAVYLCASSLGRQETQYFGPGTRLLVL.

The chain recombines TRBV19 with TRBJ2-5; 8 positions match TRBD2. The junction had 7 bases not matched to a gene; V was cut back by 6 bases and J by 4 bases. The CDR3 has 14 amino acids. Germline V gene sequence: CDR1 LNHDA, CDR2 SQIVND (reference sequence). The CDR3 DNA reads TGTGCCAGTAGCGTCGGGGGGGTTCGAGAGACCCAGTACTTC. Its translation: CASSVGGVRETQYF.